Below are 14 T cell receptor beta chains sequenced from a single sample in a study of radiotherapy plus CTLA-4 blockade in lung cancer. Clones were sequenced by immunoSEQ multiplex PCR, and TCRdb holds only the in-frame ones, with some missing. In the table there are about 53,000 clones, 70% to 90% of which are singletons. Material: peripheral blood, obtained from a patient treated with radiotherapy plus ipilimumab. The origin of the receptors is a human donor with non-small cell lung cancer whose response to radiotherapy plus ipilimumab could not be evaluated.

This chain links TRBV5-1 with TRBJ2-7; no definite D call. Germline CDR1 SGHRS, CDR2 YFSETQ. The ends were cut back, 0 bases at V and 7 bases at J, with 5 bases in the middle. The CDR3 has 11 amino acids. The CDR3 reads CASSLEREQYF. The CDR3 DNA follows: TGCGCCAGCAGCTTGGAGAGAGAGCAGTACTTC.

The V call is TRBV7-2, the J call TRBJ1-1; 7 bases match TRBD1. Per germline, CDR1 SGHTA and CDR2 FQGNSA. V lost 5 bases to trimming and J lost 9 bases; unmatched junction nucleotides: 12. The CDR3 runs to 14 residues. This CDR3 is CASSPRDSIIKAFF. The CDR3 DNA is TGTGCCAGCAGCCCGAGGGACAGTATTATCAAAGCTTTCTTT.

V usage is TRBV2 and J usage is TRBJ1-2, with D perhaps matching TRBD1 (6 bases). The V gene's germline CDR1 is SNHLY and CDR2 FYNNEI. The CDR3 has 12 amino acids. The V end lost 3 bases, the J end lost 8 bases, and 10 bases lay between the germline ends. In DNA form, the CDR3 reads TGTGCCAGCAGTGACGGAAGGGGGGGCTACACCTTC. Translation: CASSDGRGGYTF.

This clone was counted once. The rearrangement links TRBV29-1 to TRBJ2-7; 7 bases agree with TRBD2. V lost 4 bases, J lost 7 bases, and 10 bases stayed unmatched. The CDR3 sequence is 13 residues long. Germline V gene data show CDR1 as SQVTM and CDR2 as ANQGSEA. CDR3 region: CSVVFAGAREQYF. DNA of the CDR3: TGCAGCGTTGTTTTTGCGGGAGCTCGGGAGCAGTACTTC.

The genes are TRBV5-1 and TRBJ2-5; 9 positions match TRBD2. CDR1 and CDR2 (germline): SGHRS, YFSETQ. V lost 1 base and J lost 2; bases outside the gene matches: 3. The CDR3 is 15 residues long. CDR3 in DNA: TGCGCCAGCAGCTTGTTTGCGGGAGGGCAAGAGACCCAGTACTTC. The encoded protein is CASSLFAGGQETQYF.

The V gene is TRBV28, the J gene TRBJ2-2, with 7 bases aligning to TRBD1. The V gene end was trimmed by 6 bases and the J gene end by 6 bases; junction bases not matched to a gene: 10. This CDR3 is 15 amino acids long. Germline V gene sequence: CDR1 MDHEN, CDR2 SYDVKM. CDR3 sequence reads: CASRPDRAKPGELFF. The CDR3 nucleotides read TGTGCCAGCAGACCTGACAGGGCAAAACCCGGGGAGCTGTTTTTT.

The sample holds a few counts of this clone. The chain is built from TRBV4-3 and TRBJ1-1; D gene unclear. The CDR3 has 13 amino acids. Germline CDR1 reads LGHNA; CDR2 reads YSLEER. Trimming left V 5 bases short and J 4 bases short, with 11 bases between. CDR3 in DNA: TGCGCCAGCAGCGCGGAGAGGTTCACTGAAGCTTTCTTT. Translation: CASSAERFTEAFF.

V gene TRBV28 combines with J gene TRBJ1-3, with D unclear. Trimming left V 4 bases short and J 0 bases short, with 19 bases between. The length of the CDR3 is 18 residues. Germline V gene lookup returns CDR1 MDHEN and CDR2 SYDVKM. Written as DNA, the CDR3 is TGTGCCAGCAGTTCCCCCTCGGAGCCGGATCCCTCTGGAAACACCATATATTTT. This encodes CASSSPSEPDPSGNTIYF.

This clone has just one count. The chain employs TRBV19 and TRBJ2-7, with 11 bases identical to TRBD2. The CDR3 length is 15 residues. Germline CDR1 is LNHDA and CDR2 is SQIVND (reference sequence). The trim removed 5 bases at V and 3 bases at J, leaving 6 bases unmatched. This chain's CDR3 is CASSPLAGGGYEQYF. CDR3 sequence (DNA): TGTGCCAGTAGTCCTCTAGCGGGAGGTGGCTACGAGCAGTACTTC.

In this sample, this clone turned up once. V usage is TRBV7-9 and J usage is TRBJ1-4; TRBD1 agrees at 8 bases. The length of the CDR3 is 16 residues. Germline CDR1 reads SEHNR; CDR2 reads FQNEAQ (reference sequence). J was trimmed by 5 bases and V by 5 bases; bases with no gene match: 10. CDR3: CASSPRTGSGNEKLFF. The CDR3 DNA reads as TGTGCCAGCAGCCCAAGGACAGGGTCGGGAAATGAAAAACTGTTTTTT.

This rearrangement joins TRBV30 to TRBJ1-2, with 8 bases fitting TRBD1. The germline gives CDR1 GTSNPN, CDR2 SVGIG (reference sequence). Trimming cost V 0 bases and J 8 bases; bases outside gene matches: 11. The CDR3 is made up of 15 amino acids. Here the CDR3 reads CAWSVRRQGAEGYTF. CDR3 DNA: TGTGCCTGGAGTGTACGGAGGCAGGGGGCGGAAGGCTACACCTTC. Supplemented by reference TRBV30 and TRBJ1-2, the full variable domain reads SQTIHQWPATLVQPVGSPLSLECTVEGTSNPNLYWYRQAAGRGLQLLFYSVGIGQISSEVPQNLSASRPQDRQFILSSKKLLLSDSGFYLCAWSVRRQGAEGYTFGSGTRLTVV.

The chain uses TRBV28 and TRBJ2-1; 14 nucleotides match TRBD2. This CDR3 region has 17 residues. CDR1 is MDHEN, CDR2 SYDVKM, per germline. J lost 6 bases, V lost 6 bases, and 10 bases had no gene match. In nucleotides, the CDR3 is TGTGCCAGCAGCTCCGGACTAGCGGGAGGTCTACTCAATGAGCAGTTCTTC. It codes for CASSSGLAGGLLNEQFF.

Turning to this clone: A read error may account for a junction end that differs from germline. The rearrangement links TRBV5-1 to TRBJ2-1, with D possibly matching TRBD2 (6 bases). The CDR3 runs 14 residues. The germline gives CDR1 SGHRS, CDR2 YFSETQ. CDR3 sequence reads: CASSLVGSWNEQFF. The CDR3 DNA sequence: TGTGCCAGCAGCTTGGTCGGGAGCTGGAATGAGCAGTTCTTC.

This chain joins TRBV7-2 and TRBJ1-2; 9 bases are shared with TRBD1. The CDR3 contains 13 residues. Germline CDR1 SGHTA, CDR2 FQGNSA. Trimming took 7 bases from V and 9 from J; bases not matched to a gene: 9. CDR3 amino acids: CASTSGQGLSYTF. The CDR3, as DNA: TGTGCCAGCACCTCGGGACAGGGTCTCAGCTACACCTTC.